The sequence of this T cell receptor beta chain was determined in a study of blood T cell repertoires in COVID-19. The overall study: Collection of acute and convalescent COVID-19 samples took place in the United States, Italy and Spain. PBMCs, B-cell-depleted T cells, or T cells were the source of the cDNA or gDNA that made up the material.

Seattle-derived patients entered the study during active infection and were followed longitudinally. Study processing details: How many nucleated cells were present was estimated from reference gene primer amplification. Clones were read by immunoSEQ multiplex PCR, and TCRdb kept only the in-frame ones, dropping some. V and J calls and clone size are those listed in that table; D and trimming were worked out from the DNA. The sample includes around 310,000 clones, nearly 90% of them seen just once. The CDR3 loop spans 15 amino acids. Germline V gene data show CDR1 as MNHEY and CDR2 as SVGAGI. Between the trimmed V and J ends, which lost 0 bases and 5 bases, there was a span of 13 bases.

The sample taken for sequencing was peripheral blood. The clonotype originates from a middle-aged woman with COVID-19, enrolled during active disease. The J gene is TRBJ1-2, the V gene TRBV6-5; TRBD1 is a possible D gene (6 bases). The CDR3 is CASSYSGQLLYGYTF. CDR3 DNA sequence: TGTGCCAGCAGTTACTCAGGACAGCTCCTTTATGGCTACACCTTC.